This TCR beta chain comes out of a study of blood T cell repertoires in COVID-19. On the study more broadly: The samples span acute and convalescent COVID-19 from the United States, Italy and Spain. The analysed material was cDNA or gDNA that came from T cells, B-cell-depleted T cells, or PBMCs.

Original processing methods: Reference gene primer amplification gave estimated nucleated cell counts. TCRdb's table, derived via immunoSEQ multiplex PCR, lists solely in-frame clones and lacks some. The V and J calls and clone size are taken from that table; D and trimming were inferred from the DNA. This sample carries some 180,000 clones, approximately 90% of them seen once, and the ten largest clones take roughly 6%. The source of this sequence is a man aged 35-49 years with active or convalescent COVID-19. The sample consisted of peripheral blood.

CDR3 DNA: TGTGCCAGCAACGGACAGGGGGGTGAAGAAAAACTGTTTTTT. Translated, it gives CASNGQGGEEKLFF. The rearrangement uses TRBV9 and TRBJ1-4; TRBD1 matches 10 bases. Per the germline V gene, CDR1 is SGDLS and CDR2 is YYNGEE. V dropped 6 bases and J dropped 8; count of bases not matched to a gene: 7. This CDR3 spans 14 amino acids.